Shown below are 14 T cell receptor beta chains from a single sample sequenced in a study of blood T cell repertoires in COVID-19. Measured with immunoSEQ multiplex PCR; TCRdb has only the in-frame clones, and not every one. The sample includes approximately 120,000 clones, 70% to 85% of them seen just once. Sequences were obtained from peripheral blood. These receptors originate from an elderly woman with active or convalescent COVID-19.

The J gene is TRBJ2-3, the V gene TRBV9; the match to TRBD2 covers 8 bases. Per the germline V gene, CDR1 is SGDLS and CDR2 is YYNGEE. Unmatched junction bases numbered 13, after V lost 0 bases and J lost 1 base. There are 19 residues in the CDR3. The chain's CDR3 is CASSVGSGRVLLGTDTQYF. The CDR3 DNA reads TGTGCCAGCAGCGTAGGAAGCGGGAGAGTGCTTTTGGGCACAGATACGCAGTATTTT.

The rearrangement uses TRBV19 and TRBJ1-6; D ambiguous. Trimming cost V 7 bases and J 0 bases, with 16 bases left between them. Germline V lookup: CDR1 LNHDA, CDR2 SQIVND (reference sequence). The length of the CDR3 is 17 residues. The CDR3 loop is CASKDFRESSYNSPLHF. The CDR3 DNA reads TGTGCCAGTAAGGACTTCCGGGAGAGCTCCTATAATTCACCCCTCCACTTT.

This rearrangement joins TRBV7-9 to TRBJ2-3; no firm D call. CDR1 is SEHNR and CDR2 is FQNEAQ in the germline V gene (reference sequence). Trimming left V 5 bases short and J 5 bases short, with 8 bases between. CDR3 length: 12 residues. The CDR3 sequence: CASSPSQDTQYF. The CDR3 nucleotides are TGTGCCAGCAGCCCGAGCCAAGATACGCAGTATTTT.

Comments on this clone: The DNA is left out, because the CDR3 cannot be placed on it with certainty; the CDR3 is given as TCRdb lists it. V and J are TRBV7-9 and TRBJ2-1; TRBD2 is the table's D call and was not checked against the DNA. CDR1 and CDR2 from the germline V gene are SEHNR and FQNEAQ (reference sequence). The CDR3 length is 17 residues, termini included. Here the CDR3 reads CASSHPVVGSGNPGPFF.

This clone was detected once. The chain uses TRBV11-2 and TRBJ2-1; 14 bases are shared with TRBD2. Germline V gene sequence: CDR1 SGHAT, CDR2 FQNNGV. This CDR3 region has 14 residues. V lost 8 bases to trimming and J lost 9 bases; unmatched junction nucleotides: 6. The CDR3 region is CASSGLAGASEQFF. DNA for the CDR3: TGTGCCAGCTCGGGACTAGCGGGAGCTAGTGAGCAGTTCTTC. Full variable domain (rest looked up from reference TRBV11-2 and TRBJ2-1): EAGVAQSPRYKIIEKRQSVAFWCNPISGHATLYWYQQILGQGPKLLIQFQNNGVVDDSQLPKDRFSAERLKGVDSTLKIQPAKLEDSAVYLCASSGLAGASEQFFGPGTRLTVL.

The chain has TRBV28 and TRBJ1-5; maybe TRBD1 (6 bases). Germline lookup yields CDR1 MDHEN and CDR2 SYDVKM. CDR3 length: 15 amino acids. V lost 3 bases and J lost 5, with 14 bases in between. The CDR3 coding sequence is TGTGCCAGCAGTTTGCAGGGGCCTAAGTATCAGCCCCAGCATTTT. Its protein product is CASSLQGPKYQPQHF. Variable domain in full (rest from reference TRBV28 and TRBJ1-5): DVKVTQSSRYLVKRTGEKVFLECVQDMDHENMFWYRQDPGLGLRLIYFSYDVKMKEKGDIPEGYSVSREKKERFSLILESASTNQTSMYLCASSLQGPKYQPQHFGDGTRLSIL.

This clone was recorded a few times. The chain recombines TRBV27 with TRBJ2-1; 11 bases line up with TRBD2. Germline CDR1 reads MNHEY; CDR2 reads SMNVEV (reference sequence). The CDR3 runs 14 residues. J lost 7 bases, V lost 6 bases, and 5 bases had no gene match. The CDR3 protein is CASSLGTSGNEQFF. CDR3 nucleotide sequence: TGTGCCAGCAGCCTAGGGACTAGCGGTAATGAGCAGTTCTTC.

The J gene is TRBJ2-7, the V gene TRBV18, with D tentatively TRBD1 (5 bases). Germline V gives CDR1 KGHSH, CDR2 LQKENI. This CDR3 comprises 14 residues. Trimming left V 4 bases short and J 5 bases short, with 15 bases between. CDR3 nucleotide sequence: TGTGCCAGCTCACTGGAAGCCAGGGCCCACGAGCAGTACTTC. Its protein product is CASSLEARAHEQYF.

V is TRBV28 and J is TRBJ1-1; D is unresolved. CDR1 and CDR2 (germline): MDHEN, SYDVKM. Trimming cost V 8 bases and J 0 bases, with 10 bases left between them. There are 13 residues in the CDR3. The DNA for the CDR3 is TGTGCCAGCTTCAGGCGTATGAACACTGAAGCTTTCTTT. Translating it yields CASFRRMNTEAFF.

V is TRBV3-1 (or the pseudogene TRBV3-2) and J is TRBJ2-3; D uncertain. The V and J ends lost 3 bases and 4 bases respectively, with 11 bases between them. The CDR3 consists of 14 residues. The germline gives CDR1 LGHDT, CDR2 YNNKEL (reference sequence). CDR3 coding DNA: TGTGCCAGCAGCCATTCTGGCCGCCCAGATACGCAGTATTTT. Translated: CASSHSGRPDTQYF.

The CDR3 nucleotides are TGCGCCAGCAGTCCCCTTGAGCGGGAGTGGGGCCGTGGGCAAGAGACCCAGTACTTC. This sequence encodes CASSPLEREWGRGQETQYF. The V gene is TRBV5-1, the J gene TRBJ2-5; 8 bases align to TRBD2. The length of the CDR3 is 19 residues. Losses at the gene ends were 5 bases for V and 2 bases for J; bases not matched to a gene: 20. The germline gives CDR1 SGHRS, CDR2 YFSETQ.

The sample holds a few counts of this clone. The chain joins TRBV9 to TRBJ2-5, with TRBD2 identical over 11 bases. From germline, CDR1 is SGDLS and CDR2 YYNGEE. V gave up 4 bases and J gave up 2 bases; unmatched junction bases: 7. The CDR3 extends over 16 amino acids. The CDR3 is CASSIGTSGTQETQYF. In nucleotides, the CDR3 is TGTGCCAGCAGCATCGGGACTAGCGGTACACAAGAGACCCAGTACTTC.

The chain combines TRBV7-2 with TRBJ2-7; the match to TRBD1 covers 7 bases. The CDR3 runs to 18 residues. Germline trimming cut 2 bases from V and 1 base from J; bases unmatched to any gene: 14. Germline values: CDR1 SGHTA, CDR2 FQGNSA. This CDR3 is CASSLSIGRGQHSYEQYF. DNA for the CDR3: TGTGCCAGCAGCTTAAGTATCGGTCGGGGACAGCATTCCTACGAGCAGTACTTC.

V gene TRBV24-1 combines with J gene TRBJ2-2, with TRBD1 as a possible D gene (6 bases). Germline V gene sequence: CDR1 KGHDR, CDR2 SFDVKD. This CDR3 is 18 amino acids long. V shed 0 bases and J shed 3 bases, with 16 bases lying between them. The CDR3 sequence is CATSDLRGRGWDTGELFF. The CDR3 DNA reads as TGTGCCACCAGTGATTTGAGGGGCAGGGGTTGGGACACCGGGGAGCTGTTTTTT.